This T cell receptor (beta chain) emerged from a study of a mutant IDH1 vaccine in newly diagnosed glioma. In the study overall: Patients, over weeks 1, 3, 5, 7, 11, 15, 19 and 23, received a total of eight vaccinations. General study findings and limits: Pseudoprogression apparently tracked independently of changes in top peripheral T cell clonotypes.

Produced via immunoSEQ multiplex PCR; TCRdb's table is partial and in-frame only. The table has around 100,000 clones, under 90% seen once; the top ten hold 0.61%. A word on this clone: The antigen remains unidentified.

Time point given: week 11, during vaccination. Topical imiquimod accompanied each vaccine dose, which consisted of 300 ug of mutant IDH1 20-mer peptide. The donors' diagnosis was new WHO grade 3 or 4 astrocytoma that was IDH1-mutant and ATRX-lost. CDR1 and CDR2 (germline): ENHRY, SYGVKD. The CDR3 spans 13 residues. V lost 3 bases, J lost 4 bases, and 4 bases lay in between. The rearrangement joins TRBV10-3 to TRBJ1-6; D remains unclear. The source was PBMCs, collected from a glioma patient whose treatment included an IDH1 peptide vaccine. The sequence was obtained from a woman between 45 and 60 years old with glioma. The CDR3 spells CAISDSYNSPLHF. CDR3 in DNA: TGTGCCATCAGTGACAGTTATAATTCACCCCTCCACTTT.